The T cell receptor (beta chain) described here comes from a study of shared clonotypes between healthy human individuals (dated by TCRdb to the early 2020s). About the study as a whole: A few men and two women, aged 18 to 49 years, made up the cohort. For each donor, CD4 naive and CD4 memory were each given three plates, CD8 naive was given two plates, and CD8 memory was given one plate. To estimate repertoire size and how much clonotype sharing occurs between individuals, the study deeply sequenced the blood TCR repertoires of five or six healthy adults. To increase sequencing depth and limit assay-specific biases, TCR repertoire library preparation and sequencing were carried out by different laboratories using diverse techniques. Leukapheresis yielded between about 0.85 and 10 billion PBMCs per donor. Study-wide conclusions, independent of this receptor: Sampling was limited to blood, and TCR repertoires in tissue likely differ from TCR repertoires in blood. Sharing across a handful of donors was observed for approximately 5% of naive CD4, under 4% of naive CD8, over 2% of memory CD4, and roughly 0.4% of memory CD8 clonotypes. Naive subsets generally had larger estimated clonotype richness than memory subsets. Compared with non-shared clonotypes, the clonotypes found in all four sorted-subset donors had higher generation probabilities. Based on pairwise subsampling, the degree of clonotype sharing among donors was expected to be affected by sequencing depth. Rarefaction of sorted-subset datasets indicated incomplete sequencing despite the large sequencing depth. The small number of donors limited the genetic and exposure-history diversity represented.

Remarks on this clone: What this receptor recognizes is not known. Base qualities were left out, and no much larger clone turns up one base away.

Donors were healthy HIV-negative adults with no recently reported acute infections or vaccinations. Every donor was a Caucasian adult residing in Nashville, Tennessee, USA. CD4+ T cells were enriched by magnetic negative selection, after which naive cells were positively selected on CD45RA and the negative fraction was taken as the memory subset. Blood was obtained by leukapheresis, after which PBMCs were separated by Ficoll-Histopaque density gradient centrifugation and cryopreserved in liquid nitrogen vapor phase. Analytical flow cytometry was used to check the purity and quantity of every magnetically sorted T cell population. From each sorted fraction, genomic DNA was isolated and quantified by UV absorbance on a Nanodrop 2000c. Using the deep immunoSEQ assay, TCR CDR3 regions were amplified from genomic DNA by multiplex PCR. For each cell subset, the extracted genomic DNA was distributed evenly across all wells of several immunoSEQ 96-well plates, and each plate served as one replicate. For sorted subsets, each replicate PCR was loaded with 200 ng genomic DNA, equivalent to 25,000 to 35,000 T cell genomes. Purified libraries were measured with a Qubit 3.0 fluorometer, size-checked on a Bioanalyzer 2100, and measured again with the KAPA Library Quantification kit. Every immunoSEQ 96-well plate was sequenced on a separate single-read 150-cycle Illumina NextSeq 550 flow cell. The source study handled its data this way. Because only junctional sequences without quality scores were contained in the immunoSEQ output, filtering matching that applied to full-length reads could not be performed. Sequences were annotated with PyIR, a Python wrapper for IgBLAST v1.9, using IMGT germline references to assign V/J genes and CDR3. Reads with weak V/J assignments (E-value above 1e-6), missing CDR3, stop codons, out-of-frame junctions, or ambiguous translated residues were removed. V3J clonotypes were defined by identical inferred V gene, J gene, and CDR3 amino acid sequence. Percentage overlap between repertoires was calculated by dividing the number of shared unique clonotypes by the size of the smaller repertoire. Richness of each repertoire was evaluated using RTK rarefaction, the Chao1 estimator, and Recon v2.1 estimates of unobserved clonotypes. Generation probabilities were computed with OLGA for all TCRbeta clonotypes obtained by the gDNA method from a few donors. What TCRdb holds here is the immuneACCESS table cut down to in-frame rearrangements. Part of the clones is not present; checked against another copy, under half of the missing clones reflect an unresolved V gene, and the others are unexplained. The V and J calls and clone size were taken over from that table, and D and trimming were inferred from the DNA. This sample has a few million clones in its table, and 90% to 95% of those were observed once. Roughly 0.36% of the sample is taken by the ten largest.

Counted from cysteine to phenylalanine, this CDR3 has 11 amino acids. The DNA shown is the 33-base CDR3, in frame from base 1. In the germline V gene, CDR1 corresponds to SQVTM and CDR2 to ANQGSEA. The receptor was isolated from a man aged 18 to 30 in good health. Some clones in this sample may be carry-over from other donors' samples. Sample: naive CD4+ T cells from PBMCs. Interpreted using the paper, the cell subset or site label stands for: CD45RA+ positively selected. This receptor chain uses TRBV29-1 and TRBJ2-7; 11 central bases correspond to TRBD2. The bases read TGCAGTACTAGCGGGGGTTACGAGCAGTACTTC. This codes for CSTSGGYEQYF.